Included here is one TCR beta chain sequence, with context. As yet, its antigen is unknown. These data belong to a study of identical twins. Whole-study results and caveats: Some out-of-frame alpha sequences were shared by twins, and these showed excess low generation probability. Zero-insertion analyses were open to partial confounding by invariant MAIT and iNKT cells.

TCRdb reprocessed the 5' RACE reads via MiXCR and lists one record per CDR3 protein. This table has 450,000 or so distinct CDR3 sequences, over 11% appearing once. Trimming at V came to 5 bases and at J to 5 bases, leaving 9 bases not matched to a gene. Per germline, CDR1 SGHTA and CDR2 FQGTGA. The CDR3 totals 15 residues. The same sample was also studied in work on yellow fever vaccine responses in identical twins.

This TCR came from a woman in her late teens or twenties in good health. The V and J genes are TRBV7-3 and TRBJ1-1; 9 nucleotides agree with TRBD1. The sequencing input was CD4+ T cells sorted from blood. CDR3 nucleotides: TGTGCCAGCAGCGCCTACAGGGGGCAGTGGACTGAAGCTTTCTTT. Translation gives CASSAYRGQWTEAFF.